A single sample is the source of the 27 T cell receptor beta chains below, sequenced in a study of blood T cell repertoires in COVID-19. Here immunoSEQ multiplex PCR was the method, and the copy in TCRdb shows in-frame clones only, minus some. The table shows 97,000 or so clones, with roughly 80% occurring only once. Sequenced sample: peripheral blood. The receptors were sampled from a human donor in a cohort sampled during active COVID-19.

DNA of the CDR3: TGTGCCAGCAGTTACTCCGGAGTAACCTACGAGCAGTACTTC. Its protein is CASSYSGVTYEQYF. The chain is built from TRBV6-7 and TRBJ2-7; the D is unclear. TRBV6-7 is an open reading frame, and its role is uncertain. This CDR3 has 14 residues. Between the trimmed V and J ends, which lost 0 bases and 2 bases, there was a span of 8 bases.

V and J are TRBV7-9 and TRBJ2-5, with 10 bases identical to TRBD2. Losses at the gene ends were 4 bases for V and 5 bases for J; bases not matched to a gene: 4. Germline assignment: CDR1 SEHNR and CDR2 FQNEAQ (reference sequence). The CDR3 has 14 amino acids. The CDR3 reads CASSSGLARETQYF. The CDR3 DNA reads as TGTGCCAGCAGCTCGGGACTAGCGAGGGAGACCCAGTACTTC. The full variable domain, in which reference TRBV7-9 and TRBJ2-5 provide the parts outside the CDR3, is DTGVSQNPRHKITKRGQNVTFRCDPISEHNRLYWYRQTLGQGPEFLTYFQNEAQLEKSRLLSDRFSAERPKGSFSTLEIQRTEQGDSAMYLCASSSGLARETQYFGPGTRLLVL.

This chain uses TRBV15 with TRBJ2-3; perhaps TRBD2 as D (5 bases). This CDR3 comprises 15 residues. The V end was cut by 1 base, the J end by 2 bases, with 10 bases between. The germline V gene has CDR1 LNHNV and CDR2 YYDKDF (reference sequence). CDR3 nucleotide sequence: TGTGCCACCAGCAGAGCGCGGAGGTACACAGATACGCAGTATTTT. This codes for CATSRARRYTDTQYF.

The CDR3 loop reads CASSRDGSNYGYTF. CDR3 DNA: TGTGCCAGCAGTCGTGACGGGTCTAACTATGGCTACACCTTC. The J gene is TRBJ1-2, the V gene TRBV2; D not resolved. CDR3 length: 14 residues. V lost 5 bases and J 0 bases, leaving 10 bases between the germline ends. Germline V gene data show CDR1 as SNHLY and CDR2 as FYNNEI. Supplemented by reference TRBV2 and TRBJ1-2, the full variable domain reads EPEVTQTPSHQVTQMGQEVILRCVPISNHLYFYWYRQILGQKVEFLVSFYNNEISEKSEIFDDQFSVERPDGSNFTLKIRSTKLEDSAMYFCASSRDGSNYGYTFGSGTRLTVV.

The chain uses TRBV28 and TRBJ2-3, with 12 bases identical to TRBD2. The junction had 5 bases not matched to a gene; V was cut back by 6 bases and J by 10 bases. The CDR3 contains 13 residues. Germline V CDR1 and CDR2: MDHEN, SYDVKM. CDR3 bases: TGTGCCAGCAGACCCACTAGCGGGGGGCCGCAGTATTTT. It translates to CASRPTSGGPQYF.

In this sample, this clone turned up a few times. This chain joins TRBV19 and TRBJ1-5; D not certain. This CDR3 is 14 amino acids long. V lost 9 bases and J 2 bases, leaving 14 bases between the germline ends. In germline, CDR1 is LNHDA, CDR2 SQIVND (reference sequence). The CDR3: CASRQEVGNQPQHF. CDR3 DNA: TGTGCCAGCCGGCAAGAGGTCGGCAATCAGCCCCAGCATTTT.

This chain's CDR3 is CASSPSEGQQETQYF. The CDR3 DNA follows: TGTGCCAGCAGCCCAAGCGAGGGACAACAAGAGACCCAGTACTTC. The J gene is TRBJ2-5, the V gene TRBV4-2; D is perhaps TRBD1 (6 bases). The V end lost 4 bases, the J end lost 2 bases, and 14 bases lay between the germline ends. CDR3 length equals 15 residues. Looked up from germline, CDR1 is LGHNA and CDR2 is YNFKEQ.

This chain joins TRBV9 and TRBJ2-7, with TRBD1 as a possible D gene (5 bases). The length of the CDR3 is 14 residues. The V gene's germline CDR1 is SGDLS and CDR2 YYNGEE. V was cut by 0 bases and J by 3 bases, with 10 bases left in between. The DNA for the CDR3 is TGTGCCAGCAGCGTAGGGGTGACAGACTACGAGCAGTACTTC. The encoded protein is CASSVGVTDYEQYF.

Here the CDR3 DNA reads TGTGCCAGCAGTTTCTCGACAGGGACGAATCAGCCCCAGCATTTT. Amino acid sequence: CASSFSTGTNQPQHF. This chain joins TRBV27 and TRBJ1-5, with TRBD1 matching over 7 bases. Trimming took 3 bases from V and 4 from J; bases not matched to a gene: 6. Germline loops: CDR1 MNHEY, CDR2 SMNVEV (reference sequence). This CDR3 has 15 residues.

The rearrangement uses TRBV29-1 and TRBJ1-1; TRBD1 matches at 12 bases. The V gene end was trimmed by 6 bases and the J gene end by 4 bases; junction bases not matched to a gene: 9. The CDR3 runs to 15 residues. Germline CDR1 reads SQVTM; CDR2 reads ANQGSEA. The CDR3 DNA is TGCAGCGTGGATGGGACAGGGGGCGGGAGCACTGAAGCTTTCTTT. Residues: CSVDGTGGGSTEAFF.

This chain connects TRBV2 to TRBJ1-6, with D hard to call. Germline CDR1 SNHLY, CDR2 FYNNEI. The CDR3 contains 11 residues. Trimming stripped 3 bases from V and 9 bases from J, with 3 bases between. CDR3 coding DNA: TGTGCCAGCAGTGAGGCTTCACCCCTCCACTTT. Translating gives CASSEASPLHF.

The chain links TRBV5-1 to TRBJ1-4; D ambiguous. The CDR3 consists of 15 residues. Germline V gene data show CDR1 as SGHRS and CDR2 as YFSETQ. V was clipped by 1 base and J by 0 bases, with 7 bases between them. CDR3 bases: TGCGCCAGCAGCTTGATCCCGGCAACTAATGAAAAACTGTTTTTT. It is translated as CASSLIPATNEKLFF.

V is TRBV7-2 and J is TRBJ1-1; D gene uncertain. The V gene lost 5 bases and the J gene lost 0 bases, with 10 bases spanning the gap. This CDR3 contains 14 residues. Germline CDR1 and CDR2: SGHTA and FQGNSA. The CDR3 nucleotides read TGTGCCAGCAGCCGCTACGGTGTGAACACTGAAGCTTTCTTT. This sequence encodes CASSRYGVNTEAFF.

The CDR3 DNA sequence: TGTGCCAGCAGCCAAAAAACTAATCGCGGGGGGCAATGGGGCATTCAGTACTTC. Translating it yields CASSQKTNRGGQWGIQYF. J is TRBJ2-4 and V is TRBV3-1 (or the pseudogene TRBV3-2), with TRBD2 identical over 8 bases. The CDR3 runs 18 residues. The junction had 18 bases not matched to a gene; V was cut back by 2 bases and J by 9 bases. Germline CDR1 reads LGHDT; CDR2 reads YNNKEL (reference sequence).

This clone was picked up a small number of times. The gene calls are TRBV6-5 and TRBJ1-5, with 7 positions matching TRBD1. CDR3 length equals 15 residues. CDR1 and CDR2 (germline): MNHEY, SVGAGI. V trimming: 5 bases; J trimming: 1 base; junction bases outside the gene matches: 5. The CDR3 nucleotides are TGTGCCAGCAGTCCAGCAGGGGGGAGCAATCAGCCCCAGCATTTT. It yields the protein CASSPAGGSNQPQHF.

The chain recombines TRBV5-1 with TRBJ2-1; D is possibly TRBD2 (5 bases). CDR3 length: 17 amino acids. The V gene lost 5 bases and the J gene lost 9 bases, with 27 bases spanning the gap. Germline V gives CDR1 SGHRS, CDR2 YFSETQ. The CDR3 bases are TGCGCCAGCAGTCCCCCGGGCAGGAACAATGAGGGAGCTGAGCAGTTCTTC. Translated, it gives CASSPPGRNNEGAEQFF.

The chain has TRBV6-5 and TRBJ1-6, with 7 bases matching TRBD1. J gave up 7 bases and V 5 bases, and 8 bases lay outside the gene matches. The CDR3 loop spans 15 amino acids. Germline V gene sequence: CDR1 MNHEY, CDR2 SVGAGI. CDR3 nucleotide sequence: TGTGCCAGCAGTAACGACAGGGTGGGCAATTCACCCCTCCACTTT. Translation gives CASSNDRVGNSPLHF.

V gene TRBV7-2 combines with J gene TRBJ2-5, with 7 bases identical to TRBD2. J gave up 1 base and V 3 bases, and 2 bases lay outside the gene matches. This CDR3 has 14 residues. Per the germline V gene, CDR1 is SGHTA and CDR2 is FQGNSA. The CDR3 sequence is CASSLSGVQETQYF. The CDR3 bases are TGTGCCAGCAGCTTGAGCGGGGTCCAAGAGACCCAGTACTTC.

This clone appeared a single time. The J gene is TRBJ2-7, the V gene TRBV18, with TRBD2 identical over 15 bases. Germline loops: CDR1 KGHSH, CDR2 LQKENI. This CDR3 is 15 amino acids long. Trimming at V came to 4 bases and at J to 7 bases, leaving 5 bases not matched to a gene. Here the CDR3 reads CASSRTSGGESEQYF. DNA for the CDR3: TGTGCCAGCTCACGGACTAGCGGGGGGGAGTCGGAGCAGTACTTC. The entire variable domain, with the rest obtained from reference TRBV18 and TRBJ2-7, is as follows: NAGVMQNPRHLVRRRGQEARLRCSPMKGHSHVYWYRQLPEEGLKFMVYLQKENIIDESGMPKERFSAEFPKEGPSILRIQQVVRGDSAAYFCASSRTSGGESEQYFGPGTRLTVT.

The chain is built from TRBV4-1 and TRBJ2-1; TRBD1 agrees at 9 bases. The CDR3 runs 16 residues. From germline, CDR1 is MGHRA and CDR2 YSYEKL. V lost 3 bases to trimming and J lost 8 bases; unmatched junction nucleotides: 11. This CDR3 is CASSQGDRVVRDEQFF. CDR3 sequence (DNA): TGCGCCAGCAGCCAGGGGGACAGGGTAGTCCGGGATGAGCAGTTCTTC.

This clone was seen a single time. The CDR3 DNA sequence: TGCGCCAGCAGTGACCCAATCCGACAGGGGAGTTACGAGCAGTACTTC. Translation gives CASSDPIRQGSYEQYF. V and J are TRBV10-2 and TRBJ2-7; 8 nucleotides align to TRBD1. CDR1 is WSHSY and CDR2 is SAAADI in the germline V gene. CDR3 length: 16 amino acids. V was clipped by 3 bases and J by 4 bases; unmatched bases: 11.

The chain carries TRBV6-1 and TRBJ1-2, with 8 bases lining up with TRBD1. V was clipped by 2 bases and J by 3 bases; unmatched bases: 2. Germline V gene sequence: CDR1 MNHNS, CDR2 SASEGT. The CDR3 spans 14 residues. DNA of the CDR3: TGTGCCAGCAGTGAACCAGGGGGCCACTATGGCTACACCTTC. This gives the protein CASSEPGGHYGYTF.

The chain has TRBV7-9 and TRBJ1-4; 8 nucleotides match TRBD1. J gave up 5 bases and V 4 bases, and 6 bases lay outside the gene matches. CDR3 length: 15 amino acids. CDR1 is SEHNR, CDR2 FQNEAQ, per germline (reference sequence). CDR3: CASSSRGQGNEKLFF. The DNA of the CDR3 is TGTGCCAGCAGCTCACGCGGACAGGGAAATGAAAAACTGTTTTTT.

This clone was seen only once. The genes are TRBV5-4 and TRBJ2-3; 7 bases map to TRBD2. The CDR3 covers 15 residues. Looked up from germline, CDR1 is SGHNT and CDR2 is YYREEE (reference sequence). The J segment lost 4 bases and the V segment lost 3 bases, leaving 8 bases of the junction unmatched. The CDR3 region is CASSSLSGAADTQYF. The CDR3 DNA reads as TGTGCCAGCAGCTCCCTGAGCGGGGCGGCAGATACGCAGTATTTT.

The V call is TRBV10-3, the J call TRBJ2-1; 9 positions match TRBD2. J was trimmed by 0 bases and V by 4 bases; bases with no gene match: 7. The CDR3 has 17 residues. Germline CDR1 reads ENHRY; CDR2 reads SYGVKD. The CDR3 DNA reads TGTGCCATCAGTGGTGGACTAGCGAGTATCTCCTACAATGAGCAGTTCTTC. Translation gives CAISGGLASISYNEQFF.

The genes are TRBV9 and TRBJ2-2, with D tentatively TRBD1 (6 bases). CDR3 length equals 15 residues. V lost 2 bases and J 6 bases, leaving 14 bases between the germline ends. Germline lookup yields CDR1 SGDLS and CDR2 YYNGEE. The CDR3 sequence: CASSVRGGTSGELFF. In DNA, the CDR3 is TGTGCCAGCAGCGTTCGAGGGGGAACCTCCGGGGAGCTGTTTTTT.

The chain employs TRBV12-3 or TRBV12-4 and TRBJ1-6; the D gene is possibly TRBD1 (5 bases). With 7 bases removed from V and 6 bases from J, the gap between germline ends came to 10 bases. The CDR3 is made up of 13 amino acids. In DNA, the CDR3 is TGTGCCAGCACAAGACAGATTAATTCACCCCTCCACTTT. Translating it yields CASTRQINSPLHF.